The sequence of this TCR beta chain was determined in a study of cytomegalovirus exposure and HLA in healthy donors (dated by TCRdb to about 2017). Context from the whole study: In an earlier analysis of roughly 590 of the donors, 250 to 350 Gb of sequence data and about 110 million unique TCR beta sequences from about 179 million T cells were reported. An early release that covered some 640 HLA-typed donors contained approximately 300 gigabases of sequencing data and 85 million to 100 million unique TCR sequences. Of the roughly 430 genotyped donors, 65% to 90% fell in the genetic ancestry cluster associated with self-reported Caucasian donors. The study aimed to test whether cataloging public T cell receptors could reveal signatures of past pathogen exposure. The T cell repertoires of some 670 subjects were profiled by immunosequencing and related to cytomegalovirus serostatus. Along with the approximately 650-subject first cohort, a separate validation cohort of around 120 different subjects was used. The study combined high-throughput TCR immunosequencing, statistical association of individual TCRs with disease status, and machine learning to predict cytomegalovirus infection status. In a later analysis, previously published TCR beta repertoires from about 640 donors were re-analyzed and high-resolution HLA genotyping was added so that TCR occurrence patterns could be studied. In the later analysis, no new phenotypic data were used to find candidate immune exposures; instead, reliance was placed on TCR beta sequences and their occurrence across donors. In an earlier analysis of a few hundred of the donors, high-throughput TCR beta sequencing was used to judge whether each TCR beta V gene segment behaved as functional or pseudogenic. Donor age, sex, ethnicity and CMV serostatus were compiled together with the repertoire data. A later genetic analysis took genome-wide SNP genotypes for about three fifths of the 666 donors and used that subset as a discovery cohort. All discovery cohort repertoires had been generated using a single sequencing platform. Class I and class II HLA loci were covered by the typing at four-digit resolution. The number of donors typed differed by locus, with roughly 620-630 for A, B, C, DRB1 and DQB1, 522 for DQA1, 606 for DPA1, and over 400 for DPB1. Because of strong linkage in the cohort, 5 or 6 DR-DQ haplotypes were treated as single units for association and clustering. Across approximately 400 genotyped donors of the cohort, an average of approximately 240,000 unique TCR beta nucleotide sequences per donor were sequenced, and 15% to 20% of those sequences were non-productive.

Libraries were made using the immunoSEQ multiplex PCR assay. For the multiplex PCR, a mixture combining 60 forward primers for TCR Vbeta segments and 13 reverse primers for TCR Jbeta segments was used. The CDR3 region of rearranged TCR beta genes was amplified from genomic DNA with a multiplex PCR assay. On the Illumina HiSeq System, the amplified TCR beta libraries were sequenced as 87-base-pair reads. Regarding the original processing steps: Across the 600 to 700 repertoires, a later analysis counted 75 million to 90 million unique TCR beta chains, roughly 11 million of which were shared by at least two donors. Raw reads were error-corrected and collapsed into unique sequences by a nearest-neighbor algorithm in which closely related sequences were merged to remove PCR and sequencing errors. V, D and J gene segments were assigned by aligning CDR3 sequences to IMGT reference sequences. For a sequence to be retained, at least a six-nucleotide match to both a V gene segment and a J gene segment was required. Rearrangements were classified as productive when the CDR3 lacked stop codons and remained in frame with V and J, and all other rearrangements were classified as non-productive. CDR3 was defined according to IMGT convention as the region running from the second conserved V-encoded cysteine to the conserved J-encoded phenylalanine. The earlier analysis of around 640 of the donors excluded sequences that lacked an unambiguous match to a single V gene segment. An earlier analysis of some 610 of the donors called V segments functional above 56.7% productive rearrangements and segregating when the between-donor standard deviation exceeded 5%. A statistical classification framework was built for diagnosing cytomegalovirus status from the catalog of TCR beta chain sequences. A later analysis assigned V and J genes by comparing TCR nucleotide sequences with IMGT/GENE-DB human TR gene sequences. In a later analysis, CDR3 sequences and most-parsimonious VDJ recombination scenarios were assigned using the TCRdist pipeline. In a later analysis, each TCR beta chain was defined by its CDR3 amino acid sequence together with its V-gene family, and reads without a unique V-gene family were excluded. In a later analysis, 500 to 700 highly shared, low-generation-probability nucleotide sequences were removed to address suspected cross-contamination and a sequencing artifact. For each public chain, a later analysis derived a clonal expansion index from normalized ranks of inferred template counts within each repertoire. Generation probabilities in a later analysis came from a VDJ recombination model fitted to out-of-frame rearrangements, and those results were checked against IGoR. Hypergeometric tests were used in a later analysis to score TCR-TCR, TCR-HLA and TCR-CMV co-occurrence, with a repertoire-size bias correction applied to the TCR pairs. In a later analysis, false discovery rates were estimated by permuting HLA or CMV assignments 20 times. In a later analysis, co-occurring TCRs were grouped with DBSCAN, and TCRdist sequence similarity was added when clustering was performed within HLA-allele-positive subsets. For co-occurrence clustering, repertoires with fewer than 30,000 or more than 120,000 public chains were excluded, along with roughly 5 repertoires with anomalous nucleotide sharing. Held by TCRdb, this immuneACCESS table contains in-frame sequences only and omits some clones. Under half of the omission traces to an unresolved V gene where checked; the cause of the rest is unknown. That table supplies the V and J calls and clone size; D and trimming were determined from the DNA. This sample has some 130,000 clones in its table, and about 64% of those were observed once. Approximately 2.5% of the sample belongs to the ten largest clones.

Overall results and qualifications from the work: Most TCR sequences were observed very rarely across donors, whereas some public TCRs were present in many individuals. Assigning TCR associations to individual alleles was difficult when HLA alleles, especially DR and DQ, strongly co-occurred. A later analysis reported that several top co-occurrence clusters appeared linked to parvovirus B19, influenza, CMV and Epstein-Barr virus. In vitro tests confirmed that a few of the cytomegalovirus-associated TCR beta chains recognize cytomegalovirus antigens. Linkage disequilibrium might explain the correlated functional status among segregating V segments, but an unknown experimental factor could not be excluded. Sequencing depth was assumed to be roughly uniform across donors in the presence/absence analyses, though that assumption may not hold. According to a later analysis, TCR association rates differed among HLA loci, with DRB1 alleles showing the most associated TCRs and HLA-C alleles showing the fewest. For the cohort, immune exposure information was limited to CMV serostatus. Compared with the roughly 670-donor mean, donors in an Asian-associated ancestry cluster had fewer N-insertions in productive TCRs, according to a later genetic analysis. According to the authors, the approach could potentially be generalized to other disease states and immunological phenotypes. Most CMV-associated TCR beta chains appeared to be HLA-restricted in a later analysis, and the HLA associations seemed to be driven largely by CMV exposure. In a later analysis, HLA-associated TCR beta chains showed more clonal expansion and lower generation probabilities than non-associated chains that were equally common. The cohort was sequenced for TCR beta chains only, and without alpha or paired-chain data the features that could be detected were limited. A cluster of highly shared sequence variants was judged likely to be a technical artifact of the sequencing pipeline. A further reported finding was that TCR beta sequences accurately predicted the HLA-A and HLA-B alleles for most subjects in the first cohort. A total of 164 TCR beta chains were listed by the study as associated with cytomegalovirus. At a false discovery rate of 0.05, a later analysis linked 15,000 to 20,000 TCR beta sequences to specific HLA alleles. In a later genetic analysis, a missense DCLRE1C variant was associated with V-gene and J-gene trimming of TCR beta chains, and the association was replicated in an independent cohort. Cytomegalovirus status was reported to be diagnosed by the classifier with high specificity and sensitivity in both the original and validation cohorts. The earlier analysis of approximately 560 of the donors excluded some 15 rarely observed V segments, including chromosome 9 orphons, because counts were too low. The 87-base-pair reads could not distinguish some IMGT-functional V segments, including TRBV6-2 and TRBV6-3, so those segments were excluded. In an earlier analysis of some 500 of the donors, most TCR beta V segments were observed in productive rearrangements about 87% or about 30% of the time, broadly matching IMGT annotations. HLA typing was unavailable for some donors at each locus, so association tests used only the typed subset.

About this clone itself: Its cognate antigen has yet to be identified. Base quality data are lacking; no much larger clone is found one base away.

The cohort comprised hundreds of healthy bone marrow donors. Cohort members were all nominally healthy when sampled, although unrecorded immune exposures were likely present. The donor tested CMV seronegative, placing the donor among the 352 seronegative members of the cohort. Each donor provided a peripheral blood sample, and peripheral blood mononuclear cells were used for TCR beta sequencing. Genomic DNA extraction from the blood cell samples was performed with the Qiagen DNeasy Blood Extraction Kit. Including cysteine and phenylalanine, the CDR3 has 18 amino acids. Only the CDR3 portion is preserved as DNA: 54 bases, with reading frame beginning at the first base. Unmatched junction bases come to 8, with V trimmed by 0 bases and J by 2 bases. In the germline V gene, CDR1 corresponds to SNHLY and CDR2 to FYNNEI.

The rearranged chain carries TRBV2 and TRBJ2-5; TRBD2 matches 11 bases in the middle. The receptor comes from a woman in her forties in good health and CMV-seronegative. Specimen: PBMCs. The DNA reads TGTGCCAGCAGTGAAGCGAAGCTAGCGGGGGGCCAACAAGAGACCCAGTACTTC. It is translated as CASSEAKLAGGQQETQYF.